This is a list of T cell receptor beta chains from one sample in a study of Ad26.COV2.S vaccination and SARS-CoV-2 variants. Generated by immunoSEQ multiplex PCR, the TCRdb table keeps only in-frame clones and is missing some. The repertoire holds about 350,000 clones, approximately 86% seen once, with around 10% in the top ten. Sequencing used peripheral blood, obtained in a trial of Ad26.COV2.S vaccine versus placebo. All receptors come from a person aged 18 to 59 who received the Ad26.COV2.S COVID-19 vaccine or a placebo. Each CDR3 is given with its conserved first and last residue. A D gene is named only where the DNA matches it firmly. Size is stated for part of the rows, as once, few or many counts, or as a class when the clone is expanded.

CDR3 protein: CAISEGTSGGYVDTQYF
CDR3 DNA: TGTGCCATCAGTGAGGGTACTAGCGGGGGATATGTAGATACGCAGTATTTT
V gene: TRBV10-3
clone size: once
CDR3 length: 17
D gene: TRBD2
J gene: TRBJ2-3

CDR3 protein: CARGTGSTDTQYF
CDR3 DNA: TGTGCCAGAGGGACAGGTAGCACAGATACGCAGTATTTT
V gene: TRBV28
clone size: NA
CDR3 length: 13
D gene: TRBD1
J gene: TRBJ2-3

CDR3 protein: CASSFVGAGVSQETQYF
CDR3 DNA: TGTGCCAGCAGCTTCGTGGGGGCGGGAGTGTCACAAGAGACCCAGTACTTC
V gene: TRBV7-2
clone size: NA
CDR3 length: 17
D gene: NA
J gene: TRBJ2-5

CDR3 protein: CASWREMNTEAFF
CDR3 DNA: TGTGCCAGCTGGCGGGAAATGAACACTGAAGCTTTCTTT
V gene: TRBV28
clone size: NA
CDR3 length: 13
D gene: NA
J gene: TRBJ1-1

CDR3 protein: CASSSNRGIDTEAFF
CDR3 DNA: TGTGCCAGCAGCTCCAACAGGGGCATCGACACTGAAGCTTTCTTT
V gene: TRBV11-2
clone size: NA
CDR3 length: 15
D gene: TRBD1
J gene: TRBJ1-1

CDR3 protein: CAISESTRGTQYF
CDR3 DNA: TGTGCCATCAGTGAGTCGACACGAGGGACCCAGTACTTC
V gene: TRBV10-3
clone size: NA
CDR3 length: 13
D gene: NA
J gene: TRBJ2-5

CDR3 protein: CASSHIPRSATNEKLFF
CDR3 DNA: TGTGCCAGCAGCCATATACCGCGGTCTGCAACTAATGAAAAACTGTTTTTT
V gene: TRBV6-2/TRBV6-3
clone size: once
CDR3 length: 17
D gene: NA
J gene: TRBJ1-4

CDR3 protein: CASSLAGGKGYGYTF
CDR3 DNA: TGTGCCAGCAGCTTAGCGGGGGGGAAGGGCTATGGCTACACCTTC
V gene: TRBV7-2
clone size: NA
CDR3 length: 15
D gene: NA
J gene: TRBJ1-2

CDR3 protein: CASSLFGRGGEQYF
CDR3 DNA: TGTGCCAGCAGCTTGTTCGGGAGGGGGGGCGAGCAGTACTTC
V gene: TRBV5-4
clone size: few
CDR3 length: 14
D gene: TRBD2
J gene: TRBJ2-7

CDR3 protein: CASSPPGQAGTEAFF
CDR3 DNA: TGCGCCAGCAGCCCACCGGGACAGGCGGGAACTGAAGCTTTCTTT
V gene: TRBV4-3
clone size: NA
CDR3 length: 15
D gene: TRBD1
J gene: TRBJ1-1

CDR3 protein: CASSPPGLGAPLHF
CDR3 DNA: TGTGCCAGCTCACCGCCAGGGCTGGGAGCACCCCTCCACTTT
V gene: TRBV18
clone size: NA
CDR3 length: 14
D gene: NA
J gene: TRBJ1-6

CDR3 protein: CASSLGALNEKLFF
CDR3 DNA: TGTGCCAGCAGTTTAGGGGCCCTTAATGAAAAACTGTTTTTT
V gene: TRBV28
clone size: NA
CDR3 length: 14
D gene: NA
J gene: TRBJ1-4

CDR3 protein: CASSLGQVSYEQYF
CDR3 DNA: TGTGCCAGCAGCCTCGGTCAGGTTTCCTACGAGCAGTACTTC
V gene: TRBV7-9
clone size: NA
CDR3 length: 14
D gene: NA
J gene: TRBJ2-7

CDR3 protein: CSAGPAQHF
CDR3 DNA: TGCAGTGCTGGACCAGCCCAGCATTTT
V gene: TRBV20-1
clone size: NA
CDR3 length: 9
D gene: NA
J gene: TRBJ1-5

CDR3 protein: CASSNEGGSPYEQYF
CDR3 DNA: TGTGCCAGCAGCAACGAGGGAGGCAGTCCCTACGAGCAGTACTTC
V gene: TRBV21-1
clone size: NA
CDR3 length: 15
D gene: NA
J gene: TRBJ2-7

CDR3 protein: CASSRDNQETQYF
CDR3 DNA: TGTGCCAGCTCCCGGGACAACCAAGAGACCCAGTACTTC
V gene: TRBV2
clone size: NA
CDR3 length: 13
D gene: NA
J gene: TRBJ2-5

CDR3 protein: CASRPLVESSYEQYF
CDR3 DNA: TGTGCCAGCAGACCCTTGGTAGAGAGCTCCTACGAGCAGTACTTC
V gene: TRBV28
clone size: NA
CDR3 length: 15
D gene: NA
J gene: TRBJ2-7

CDR3 protein: CASTPGTANTEAFF
CDR3 DNA: TGCGCCAGCACCCCCGGGACAGCGAACACTGAAGCTTTCTTT
V gene: TRBV10-1
clone size: NA
CDR3 length: 14
D gene: TRBD1
J gene: TRBJ1-1

CDR3 protein: CASSQEIVGTGGDTQYF
CDR3 DNA: TGCGCCAGCAGCCAAGAAATTGTTGGTACAGGCGGGGATACGCAGTATTTT
V gene: TRBV4-3
clone size: NA
CDR3 length: 17
D gene: NA
J gene: TRBJ2-3

CDR3 protein: CASKPNPSGEITYNEQFF
CDR3 DNA: TGTGCCAGCAAACCGAATCCCTCGGGAGAGATCACCTACAATGAGCAGTTCTTC
V gene: TRBV21-1
clone size: once
CDR3 length: 18
D gene: NA
J gene: TRBJ2-1

CDR3 protein: CASSKRKTGLTCEQYF
CDR3 DNA: TGTGCCAGCAGCAAAAGGAAGACAGGGCTCACCTGCGAGCAGTACTTC
V gene: TRBV21-1
clone size: NA
CDR3 length: 16
D gene: NA
J gene: TRBJ2-7

CDR3 protein: CASSLDGRAYNEQFF
CDR3 DNA: TGCGCCAGCAGCTTGGACGGGAGAGCGTATAATGAGCAGTTCTTC
V gene: TRBV5-1
clone size: NA
CDR3 length: 15
D gene: NA
J gene: TRBJ2-1

CDR3 protein: CASSLRPTSGGEQYF
CDR3 DNA: TGTGCCAGCAGCTTGAGACCTACTAGCGGGGGCGAGCAGTACTTC
V gene: TRBV5-6
clone size: NA
CDR3 length: 15
D gene: TRBD2
J gene: TRBJ2-7

CDR3 protein: CSVEGQAYEQYF
CDR3 DNA: TGCAGCGTCGAAGGACAGGCATACGAGCAGTACTTC
V gene: TRBV29-1
clone size: few
CDR3 length: 12
D gene: TRBD1
J gene: TRBJ2-7

CDR3 protein: CASSLAAGAIDTQYF
CDR3 DNA: TGTGCCAGCAGCTTAGCCGCGGGAGCGATAGATACGCAGTATTTT
V gene: TRBV7-2
clone size: NA
CDR3 length: 15
D gene: TRBD2
J gene: TRBJ2-3

CDR3 protein: CASSVGTSHGEQFF
CDR3 DNA: TGTGCCAGCAGCGTAGGGACTTCCCACGGTGAGCAGTTCTTC
V gene: TRBV9
clone size: NA
CDR3 length: 14
D gene: NA
J gene: TRBJ2-1

CDR3 protein: CASSYEGWEQYF
CDR3 DNA: TGTGCCAGCAGCTACGAGGGGTGGGAGCAGTACTTC
V gene: TRBV7-9
clone size: few
CDR3 length: 12
D gene: NA
J gene: TRBJ2-7

CDR3 protein: CASSMDRAGNEQFF
CDR3 DNA: TGCGCCAGCAGCATGGACAGGGCAGGTAATGAGCAGTTCTTC
V gene: TRBV5-1
clone size: NA
CDR3 length: 14
D gene: TRBD1
J gene: TRBJ2-1